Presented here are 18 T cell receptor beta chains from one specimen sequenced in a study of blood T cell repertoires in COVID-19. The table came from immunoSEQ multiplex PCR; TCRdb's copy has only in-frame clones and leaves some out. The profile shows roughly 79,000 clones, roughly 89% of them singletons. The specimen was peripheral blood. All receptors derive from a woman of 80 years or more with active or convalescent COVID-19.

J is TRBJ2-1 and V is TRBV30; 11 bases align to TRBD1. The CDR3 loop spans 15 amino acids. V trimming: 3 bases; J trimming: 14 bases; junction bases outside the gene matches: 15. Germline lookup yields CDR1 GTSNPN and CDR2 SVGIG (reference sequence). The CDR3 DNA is TGTGCCTGGAGCGGGACAGGGGGTCTCGCTGTCAGGGAGTTCTTC. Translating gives CAWSGTGGLAVREFF.

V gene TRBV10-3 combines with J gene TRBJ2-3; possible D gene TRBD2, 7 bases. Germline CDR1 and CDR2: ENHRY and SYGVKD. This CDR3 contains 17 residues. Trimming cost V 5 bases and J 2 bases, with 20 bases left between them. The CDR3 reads CAISSRGGGAVTDTQYF. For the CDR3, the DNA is TGTGCCATCAGTTCCAGGGGAGGGGGGGCGGTCACAGATACGCAGTATTTT.

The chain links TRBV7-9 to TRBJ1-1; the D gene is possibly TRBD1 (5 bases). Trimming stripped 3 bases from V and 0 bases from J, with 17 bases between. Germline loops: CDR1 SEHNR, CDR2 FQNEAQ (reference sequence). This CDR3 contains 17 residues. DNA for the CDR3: TGTGCCAGCAGCTTTTCCGCGGACACGAGAATGAACACTGAAGCTTTCTTT. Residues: CASSFSADTRMNTEAFF.

The CDR3 DNA follows: TGTGCCAGCACCAAGGTCGGGGACTACTATGGCTACACCTTC. This gives the protein CASTKVGDYYGYTF. The gene calls are TRBV6-5 and TRBJ1-2; weak D call: TRBD1 (5 bases). CDR1 MNHEY and CDR2 SVGAGI come from the germline V gene. V gave up 7 bases and J gave up 3 bases, with 15 bases separating them. The CDR3 is 14 amino acids.

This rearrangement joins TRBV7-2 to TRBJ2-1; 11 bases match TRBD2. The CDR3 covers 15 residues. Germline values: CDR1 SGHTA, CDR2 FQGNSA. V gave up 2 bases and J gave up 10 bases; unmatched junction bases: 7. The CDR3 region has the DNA TGTGCCAGCAGCTTACTTAGCGGGGGGGCAGGGGAGCAGTTCTTC. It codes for CASSLLSGGAGEQFF.

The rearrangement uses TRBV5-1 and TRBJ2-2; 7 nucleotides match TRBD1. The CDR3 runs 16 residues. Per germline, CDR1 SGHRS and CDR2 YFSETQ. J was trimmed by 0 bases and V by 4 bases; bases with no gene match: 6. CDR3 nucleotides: TGCGCCAGCAGCATACAGGGGTTAGCGAACACCGGGGAGCTGTTTTTT. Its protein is CASSIQGLANTGELFF.

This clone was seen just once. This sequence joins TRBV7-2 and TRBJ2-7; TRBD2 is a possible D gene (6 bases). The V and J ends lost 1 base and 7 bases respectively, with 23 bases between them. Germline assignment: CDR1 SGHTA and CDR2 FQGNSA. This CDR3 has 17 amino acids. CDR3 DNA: TGTGCCAGCAGCTTAGTGGTCGGTGGTGGCGGGATAGGGGAGCAGTACTTC. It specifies CASSLVVGGGGIGEQYF.

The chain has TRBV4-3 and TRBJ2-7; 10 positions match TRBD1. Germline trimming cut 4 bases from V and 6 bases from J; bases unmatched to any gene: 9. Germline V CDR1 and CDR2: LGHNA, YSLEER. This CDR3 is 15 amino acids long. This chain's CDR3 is CASSLTIGQGGEQYF. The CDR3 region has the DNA TGCGCCAGCAGCCTAACTATCGGACAGGGGGGCGAGCAGTACTTC.

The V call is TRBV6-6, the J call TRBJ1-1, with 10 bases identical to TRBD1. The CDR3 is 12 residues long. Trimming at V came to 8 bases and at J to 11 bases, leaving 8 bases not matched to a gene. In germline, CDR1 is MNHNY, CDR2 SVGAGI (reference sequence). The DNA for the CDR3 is TGTGCCAGCGTATTGACAGGGGGCAAGGCTTTCTTT. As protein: CASVLTGGKAFF.

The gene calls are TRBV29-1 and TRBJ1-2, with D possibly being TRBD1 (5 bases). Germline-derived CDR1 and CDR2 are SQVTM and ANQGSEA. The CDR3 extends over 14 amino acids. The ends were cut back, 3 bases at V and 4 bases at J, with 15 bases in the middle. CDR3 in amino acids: CSVEQGFGPYGYTF. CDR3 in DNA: TGCAGCGTTGAGCAGGGTTTTGGGCCCTATGGCTACACCTTC.

The CDR3 sequence is CASSLGGLGQYF. The CDR3 DNA is TGTGCCAGCAGCCTCGGGGGGTTAGGGCAGTATTTT. The rearrangement links TRBV12-3 or TRBV12-4 to TRBJ2-3; 7 bases agree with TRBD2. V trimming: 6 bases; J trimming: 11 bases; junction bases outside the gene matches: 8. The CDR3 length is 12 residues.

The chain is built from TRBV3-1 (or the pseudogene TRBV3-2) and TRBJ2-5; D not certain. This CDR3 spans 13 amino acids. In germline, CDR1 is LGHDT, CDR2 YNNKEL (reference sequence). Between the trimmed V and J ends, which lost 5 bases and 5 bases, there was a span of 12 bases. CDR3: CASSGTASETQYF. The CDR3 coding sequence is TGTGCCAGCAGCGGAACAGCTTCGGAGACCCAGTACTTC.

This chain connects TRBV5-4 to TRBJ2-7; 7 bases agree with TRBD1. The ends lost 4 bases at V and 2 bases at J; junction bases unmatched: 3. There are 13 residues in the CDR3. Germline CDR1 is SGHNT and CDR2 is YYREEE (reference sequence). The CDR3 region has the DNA TGTGCCAGCAGCCAGGGGGAAGCCTACGAGCAGTACTTC. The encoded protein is CASSQGEAYEQYF. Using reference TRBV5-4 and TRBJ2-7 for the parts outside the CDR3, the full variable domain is ETGVTQSPTHLIKTRGQQVTLRCSSQSGHNTVSWYQQALGQGPQFIFQYYREEENGRGNFPPRFSGLQFPNYSSELNVNALELDDSALYLCASSQGEAYEQYFGPGTRLTVT.

CDR3: CASSLAQKYNEQFF. The CDR3 nucleotides are TGTGCCAGCAGCTTAGCTCAGAAGTACAATGAGCAGTTCTTC. This sequence joins TRBV11-3 and TRBJ2-1; D gene uncertain. The CDR3 is 14 residues long. Germline CDR1 SGHNT, CDR2 YENEEA. Trimming stripped 1 base from V and 4 bases from J, with 8 bases between.

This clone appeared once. The CDR3 bases are TGTGCCAGCAGCTCGAGTACGGGTCCTACCTACGAGCAGTACTTC. Its translation: CASSSSTGPTYEQYF. V usage is TRBV7-2 and J usage is TRBJ2-7; no definite D call. V lost 4 bases, J lost 2 bases, and 15 bases lay in between. The V gene's germline CDR1 is SGHTA and CDR2 FQGNSA. The CDR3 is made up of 15 amino acids.

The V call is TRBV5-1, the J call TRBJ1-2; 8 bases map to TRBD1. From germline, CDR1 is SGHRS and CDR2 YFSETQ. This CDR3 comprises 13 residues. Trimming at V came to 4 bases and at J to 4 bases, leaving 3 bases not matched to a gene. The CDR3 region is CASSADRVYGYTF. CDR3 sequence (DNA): TGCGCCAGCAGCGCGGACAGGGTCTATGGCTACACCTTC.

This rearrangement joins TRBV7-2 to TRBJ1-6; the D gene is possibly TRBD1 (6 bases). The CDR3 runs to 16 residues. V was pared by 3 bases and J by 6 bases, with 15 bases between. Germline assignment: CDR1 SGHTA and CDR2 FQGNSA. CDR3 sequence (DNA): TGTGCCAGCAGCTTGGCAGGGGCTGGGGGTAATTCACCCCTCCACTTT. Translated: CASSLAGAGGNSPLHF.

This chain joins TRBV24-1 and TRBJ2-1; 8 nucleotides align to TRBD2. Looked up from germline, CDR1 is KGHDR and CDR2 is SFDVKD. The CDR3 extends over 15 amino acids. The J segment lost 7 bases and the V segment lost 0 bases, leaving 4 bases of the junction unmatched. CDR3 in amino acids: CATSDLGGGGNEQFF. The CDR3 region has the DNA TGTGCCACCAGTGATTTGGGCGGCGGGGGGAATGAGCAGTTCTTC.